This T cell receptor (beta chain) was captured in a study of T cell therapy after organ transplantation. The data were produced by immunoSEQ multiplex PCR, yet TCRdb's version contains in-frame clones alone and is incomplete. The sample carries 45,000 to 60,000 clones, approximately 94% recorded once. Study results and limitations: Endogenous clonotypes not in therapy products appeared after therapy alongside transferred ones.

The length of the CDR3 is 18 residues. Germline CDR1 and CDR2: SGDLS and YYNGEE. V lost 0 bases and J 0 bases, leaving 16 bases between the germline ends. As regards this clone: What it recognizes is unknown.

The sequence was obtained from a human patient who had received a solid organ transplant and had CMV disease. The V and J genes are TRBV9 and TRBJ2-1, with D possibly matching TRBD2 (7 bases). Sequencing was performed on CD8+ T cells from blood, taken before autologous CMV-specific T cell therapy. CDR3 DNA sequence: TGTGCCAGCAGCGTAGCTCTTGCGGGGGCTAGCTCCTACAATGAGCAGTTCTTC. Translation gives CASSVALAGASSYNEQFF.